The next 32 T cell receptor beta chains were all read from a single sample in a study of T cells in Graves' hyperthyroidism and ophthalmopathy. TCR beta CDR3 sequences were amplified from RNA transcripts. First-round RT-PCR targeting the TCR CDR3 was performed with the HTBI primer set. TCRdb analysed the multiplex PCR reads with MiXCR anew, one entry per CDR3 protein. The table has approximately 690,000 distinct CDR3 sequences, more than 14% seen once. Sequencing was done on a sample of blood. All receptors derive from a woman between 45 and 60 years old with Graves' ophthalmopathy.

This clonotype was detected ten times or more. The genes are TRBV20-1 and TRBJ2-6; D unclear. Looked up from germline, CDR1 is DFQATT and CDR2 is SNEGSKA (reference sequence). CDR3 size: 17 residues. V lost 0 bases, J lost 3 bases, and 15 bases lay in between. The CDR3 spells CSARDHSAGRGANVLTF. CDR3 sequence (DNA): TGCAGTGCTAGAGACCACTCAGCCGGCCGTGGGGCCAACGTCCTGACTTTC.

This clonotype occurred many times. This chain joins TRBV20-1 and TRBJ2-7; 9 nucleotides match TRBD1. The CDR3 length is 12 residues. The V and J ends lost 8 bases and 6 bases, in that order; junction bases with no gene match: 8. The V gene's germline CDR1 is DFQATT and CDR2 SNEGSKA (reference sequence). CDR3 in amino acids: CSSGQGYREQYF. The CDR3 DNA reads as TGCAGTTCGGGACAGGGATACCGCGAGCAGTACTTC.

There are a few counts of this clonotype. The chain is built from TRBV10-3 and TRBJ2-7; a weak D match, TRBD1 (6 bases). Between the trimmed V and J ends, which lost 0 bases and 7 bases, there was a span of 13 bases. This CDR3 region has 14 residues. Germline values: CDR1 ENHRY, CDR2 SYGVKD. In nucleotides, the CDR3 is TGTGCCATCAGTGAGTCGTACAGGGAATTAGAGCAGTACTTC. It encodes CAISESYRELEQYF.

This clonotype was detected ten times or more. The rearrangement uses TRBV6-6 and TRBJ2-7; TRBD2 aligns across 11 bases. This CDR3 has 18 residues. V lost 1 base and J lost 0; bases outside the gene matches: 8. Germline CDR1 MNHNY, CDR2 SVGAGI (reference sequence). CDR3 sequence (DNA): TGTGCCAGCAGTTACTACCTACAGACTAGCGGGATCTCCTACGAGCAGTACTTC. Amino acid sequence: CASSYYLQTSGISYEQYF.

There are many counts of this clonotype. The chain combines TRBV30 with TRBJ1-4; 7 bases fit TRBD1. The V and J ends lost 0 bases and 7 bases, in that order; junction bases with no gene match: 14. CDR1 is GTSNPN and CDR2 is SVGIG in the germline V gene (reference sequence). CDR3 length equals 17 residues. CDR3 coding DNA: TGTGCCTGGAGTGTACGCGGACGACAGGGAAGAGGTGAAAAACTGTTTTTT. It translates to CAWSVRGRQGRGEKLFF.

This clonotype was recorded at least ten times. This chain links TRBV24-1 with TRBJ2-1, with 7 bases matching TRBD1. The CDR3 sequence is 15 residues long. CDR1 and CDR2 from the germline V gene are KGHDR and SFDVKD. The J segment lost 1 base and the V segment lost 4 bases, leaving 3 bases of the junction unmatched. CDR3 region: CATSDYRGSYNEQFF. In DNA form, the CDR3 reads TGTGCCACCAGTGACTACAGGGGTTCCTACAATGAGCAGTTCTTC.

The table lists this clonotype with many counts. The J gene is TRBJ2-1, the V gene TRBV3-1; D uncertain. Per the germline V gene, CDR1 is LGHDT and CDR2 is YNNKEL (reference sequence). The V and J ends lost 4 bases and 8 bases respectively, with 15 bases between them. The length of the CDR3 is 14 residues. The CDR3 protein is CASSLALSVYEQFF. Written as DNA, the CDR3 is TGTGCCAGCAGCCTCGCCCTGTCCGTGTATGAGCAGTTCTTC.

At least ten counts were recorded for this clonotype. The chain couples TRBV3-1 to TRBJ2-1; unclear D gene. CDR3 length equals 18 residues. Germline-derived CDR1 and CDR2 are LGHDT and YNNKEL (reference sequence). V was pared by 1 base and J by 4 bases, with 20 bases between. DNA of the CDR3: TGTGCCAGCAGCCAAGTTTATTTTGTAGAGAGTGGGTACAATGAGCAGTTCTTC. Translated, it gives CASSQVYFVESGYNEQFF.

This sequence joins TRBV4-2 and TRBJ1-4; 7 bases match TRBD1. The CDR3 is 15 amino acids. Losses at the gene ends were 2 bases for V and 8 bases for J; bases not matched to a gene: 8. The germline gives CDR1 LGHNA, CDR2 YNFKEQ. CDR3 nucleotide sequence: TGTGCCAGCAGCCAAACGGGACAGCGGAGGGAAAAACTGTTTTTT. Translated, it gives CASSQTGQRREKLFF.

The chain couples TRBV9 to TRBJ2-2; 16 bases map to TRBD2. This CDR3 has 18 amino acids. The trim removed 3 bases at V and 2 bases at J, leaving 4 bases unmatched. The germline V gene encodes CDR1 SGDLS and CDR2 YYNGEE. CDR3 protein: CASSEGTSGRANTGELFF. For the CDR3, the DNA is TGTGCCAGCAGCGAAGGGACTAGCGGGAGGGCAAACACCGGGGAGCTGTTTTTT.

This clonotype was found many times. Here the CDR3 DNA reads TGTGCCAGCAGTTCGACTTGGACTGGAAACTACGAGCAGTACTTC. Translating gives CASSSTWTGNYEQYF. The gene calls are TRBV28 and TRBJ2-7, with a possible D match to TRBD2 (5 bases). CDR1 is MDHEN and CDR2 is SYDVKM in the germline V gene. The CDR3 is 15 amino acids. V was cut by 4 bases and J by 3 bases, with 16 bases left in between.

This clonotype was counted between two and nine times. In nucleotides, the CDR3 is TGTGCCAGCAGACAGACTAGCGGGAGGGAAAAGAATGAGCAGTTCTTC. Its protein product is CASRQTSGREKNEQFF. J is TRBJ2-1 and V is TRBV6-2 or TRBV6-3; 14 bases map to TRBD2. There are 16 residues in the CDR3. J was trimmed by 7 bases and V by 6 bases; bases with no gene match: 8. Germline CDR1 reads MNHEY; CDR2 reads SVGEGT.

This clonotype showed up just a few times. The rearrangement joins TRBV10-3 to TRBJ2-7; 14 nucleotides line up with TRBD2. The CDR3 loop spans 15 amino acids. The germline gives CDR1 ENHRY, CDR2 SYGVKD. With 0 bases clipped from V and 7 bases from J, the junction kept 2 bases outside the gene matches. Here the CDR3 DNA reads TGTGCCATCAGTGAGTCGGGACTAGCGGGAGAAGAGCAGTACTTC. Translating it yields CAISESGLAGEEQYF.

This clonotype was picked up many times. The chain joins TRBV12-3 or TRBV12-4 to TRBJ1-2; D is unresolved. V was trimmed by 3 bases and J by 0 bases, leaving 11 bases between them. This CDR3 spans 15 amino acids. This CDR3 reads CASSFKVETNYGYTF. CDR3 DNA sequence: TGTGCCAGCAGTTTTAAAGTCGAGACTAACTATGGCTACACCTTC.

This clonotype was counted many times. The CDR3 spells CASTGTGNTGELFF. The CDR3 nucleotides read TGTGCCAGCACGGGGACAGGGAACACCGGGGAGCTGTTTTTT. The V and J genes are TRBV6-1 and TRBJ2-2; 8 positions match TRBD1. J was trimmed by 1 base and V by 7 bases; bases with no gene match: 2. CDR1 is MNHNS, CDR2 SASEGT, per germline. The CDR3 totals 14 residues.

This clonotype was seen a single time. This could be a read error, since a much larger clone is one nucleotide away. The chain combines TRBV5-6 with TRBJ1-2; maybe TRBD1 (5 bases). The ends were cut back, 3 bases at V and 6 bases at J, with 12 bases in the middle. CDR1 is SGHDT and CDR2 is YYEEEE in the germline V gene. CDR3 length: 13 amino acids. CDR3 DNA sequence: TGTGCCAGCAGCTCGACAGTGGTCCATGGCTACACCTTC. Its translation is CASSSTVVHGYTF. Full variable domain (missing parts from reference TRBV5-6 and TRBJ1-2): DAGVTQSPTHLIKTRGQQVTLRCSPKSGHDTVSWYQQALGQGPQFIFQYYEEEERQRGNFPDRFSGHQFPNYSSELNVNALLLGDSALYLCASSSTVVHGYTFGSGTRLTVV.

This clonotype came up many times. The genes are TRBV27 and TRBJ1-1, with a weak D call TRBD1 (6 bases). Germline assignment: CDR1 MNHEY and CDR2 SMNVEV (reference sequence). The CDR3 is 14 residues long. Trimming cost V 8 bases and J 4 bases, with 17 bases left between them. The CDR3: CASREQGGSTEAFF. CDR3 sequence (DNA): TGTGCCAGCCGAGAACAAGGGGGTTCCACTGAAGCTTTCTTT.

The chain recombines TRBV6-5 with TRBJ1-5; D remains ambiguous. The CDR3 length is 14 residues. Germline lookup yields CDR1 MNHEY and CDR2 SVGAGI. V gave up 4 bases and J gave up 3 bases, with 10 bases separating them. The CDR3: CASSFGGFNQPQHF. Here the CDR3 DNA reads TGTGCCAGCAGTTTCGGAGGGTTCAATCAGCCCCAGCATTTT.

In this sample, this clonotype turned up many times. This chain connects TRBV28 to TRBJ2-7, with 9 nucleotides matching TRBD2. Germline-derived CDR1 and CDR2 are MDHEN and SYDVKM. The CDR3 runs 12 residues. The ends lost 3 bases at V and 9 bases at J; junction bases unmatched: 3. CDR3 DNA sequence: TGTGCCAGCAGTTTGCGGGGGGGGCCGCAGTACTTC. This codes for CASSLRGGPQYF.

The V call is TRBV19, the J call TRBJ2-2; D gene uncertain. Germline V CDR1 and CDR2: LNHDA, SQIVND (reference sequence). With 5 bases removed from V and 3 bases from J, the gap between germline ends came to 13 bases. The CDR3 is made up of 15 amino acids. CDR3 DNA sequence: TGTGCCAGTAGTCTGGGCCCTTCCCACACCGGGGAGCTGTTTTTT. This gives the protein CASSLGPSHTGELFF.

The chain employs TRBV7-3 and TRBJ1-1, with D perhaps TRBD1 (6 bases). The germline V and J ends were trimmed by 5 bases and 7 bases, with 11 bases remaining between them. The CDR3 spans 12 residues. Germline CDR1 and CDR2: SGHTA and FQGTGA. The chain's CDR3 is CASSRAGHEAFF. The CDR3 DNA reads TGTGCCAGCAGCCGAGCGGGACATGAAGCTTTCTTT.

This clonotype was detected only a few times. The CDR3 region is CASSPGQFFHEQYF. The CDR3 DNA reads TGTGCCAGCAGCCCGGGACAGTTCTTCCACGAGCAGTACTTC. The V call is TRBV14, the J call TRBJ2-7, with TRBD1 matching 7 bases. In germline, CDR1 is SGHDN, CDR2 FVKESK. V was clipped by 4 bases and J by 5 bases; unmatched bases: 8. The CDR3 consists of 14 residues.

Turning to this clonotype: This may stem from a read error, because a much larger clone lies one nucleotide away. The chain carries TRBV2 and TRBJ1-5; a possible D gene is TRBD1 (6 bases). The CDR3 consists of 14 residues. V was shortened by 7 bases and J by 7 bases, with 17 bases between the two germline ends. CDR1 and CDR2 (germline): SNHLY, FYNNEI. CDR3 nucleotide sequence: TGTGCCAGCAATAGTGAGGGGGGCGCCCAGCCCCAGCATTTT. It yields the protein CASNSEGGAQPQHF.

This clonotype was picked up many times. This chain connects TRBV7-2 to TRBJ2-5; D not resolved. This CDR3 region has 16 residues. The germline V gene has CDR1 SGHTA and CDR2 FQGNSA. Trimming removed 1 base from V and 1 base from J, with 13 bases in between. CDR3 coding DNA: TGTGCCAGCAGCTTAGGCTCTTCATTTGGCCAAGAGACCCAGTACTTC. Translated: CASSLGSSFGQETQYF. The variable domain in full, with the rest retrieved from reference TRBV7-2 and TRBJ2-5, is GAGVSQSPSNKVTEKGKDVELRCDPISGHTALYWYRQSLGQGLEFLIYFQGNSAPDKSGLPSDRFSAERTGGSVSTLTIQRTQQEDSAVYLCASSLGSSFGQETQYFGPGTRLLVL.

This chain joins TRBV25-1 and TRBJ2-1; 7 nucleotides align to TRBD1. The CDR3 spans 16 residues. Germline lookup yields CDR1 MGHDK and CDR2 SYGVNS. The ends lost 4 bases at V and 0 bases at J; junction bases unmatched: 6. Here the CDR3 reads CASSGPTGVSYNEQFF. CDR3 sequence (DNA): TGTGCCAGCAGTGGCCCAACAGGGGTCTCCTACAATGAGCAGTTCTTC.

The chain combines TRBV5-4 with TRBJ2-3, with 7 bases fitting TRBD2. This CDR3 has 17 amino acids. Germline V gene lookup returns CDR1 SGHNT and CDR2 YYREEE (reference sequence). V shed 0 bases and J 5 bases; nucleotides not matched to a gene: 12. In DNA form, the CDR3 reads TGTGCCAGCAGCTTGGGTCGTGGCGGGAGAGGTGGAGATACGCAGTATTTT. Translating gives CASSLGRGGRGGDTQYF.

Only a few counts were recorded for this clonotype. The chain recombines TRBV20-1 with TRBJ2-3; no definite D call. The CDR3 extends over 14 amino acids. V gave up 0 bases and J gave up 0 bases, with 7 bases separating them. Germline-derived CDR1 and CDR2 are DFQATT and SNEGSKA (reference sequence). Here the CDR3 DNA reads TGCAGTGCTAGAGACGTGGATAGCACAGATACGCAGTATTTT. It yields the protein CSARDVDSTDTQYF.

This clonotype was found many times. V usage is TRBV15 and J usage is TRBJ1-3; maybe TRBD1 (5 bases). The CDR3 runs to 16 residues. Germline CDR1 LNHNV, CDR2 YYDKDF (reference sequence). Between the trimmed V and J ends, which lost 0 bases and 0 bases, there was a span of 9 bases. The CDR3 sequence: CATSRDWTSSGNTIYF. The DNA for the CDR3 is TGTGCCACCAGCAGAGATTGGACATCCTCTGGAAACACCATATATTTT.

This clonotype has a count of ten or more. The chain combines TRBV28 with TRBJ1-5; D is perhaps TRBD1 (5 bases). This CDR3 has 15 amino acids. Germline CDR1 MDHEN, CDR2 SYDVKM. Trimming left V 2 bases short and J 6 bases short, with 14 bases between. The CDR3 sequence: CASSLEGQGRQPQHF. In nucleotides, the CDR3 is TGTGCCAGCAGTTTAGAAGGGCAGGGACGTCAGCCCCAGCATTTT.

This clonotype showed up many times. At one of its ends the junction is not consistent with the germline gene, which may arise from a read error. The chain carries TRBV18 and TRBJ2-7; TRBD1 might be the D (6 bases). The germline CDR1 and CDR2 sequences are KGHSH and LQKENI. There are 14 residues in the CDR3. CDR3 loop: CASSPQGPRNEQYF. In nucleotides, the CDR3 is TGTGCCAGCTCCCCACAGGGTCCCCGGAACGAGCAGTACTTC.

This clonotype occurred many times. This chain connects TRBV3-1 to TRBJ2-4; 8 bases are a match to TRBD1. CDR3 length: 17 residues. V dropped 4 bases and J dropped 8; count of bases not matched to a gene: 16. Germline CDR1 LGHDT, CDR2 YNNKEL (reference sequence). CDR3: CASSPAPDRDLSHIQYF. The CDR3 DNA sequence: TGTGCCAGCAGCCCCGCCCCGGACAGGGACCTATCGCACATTCAGTACTTC.

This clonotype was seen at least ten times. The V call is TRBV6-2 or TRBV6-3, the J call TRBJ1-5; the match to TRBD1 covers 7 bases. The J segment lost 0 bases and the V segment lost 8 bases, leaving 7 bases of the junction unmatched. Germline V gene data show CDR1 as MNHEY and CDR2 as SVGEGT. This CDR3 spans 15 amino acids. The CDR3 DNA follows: TGTGCCAGCTACAGGGGAGGCTATAGCAATCAGCCCCAGCATTTT. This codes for CASYRGGYSNQPQHF.